These T cell receptor beta chains were read from a single sample in a study of neurological immune-mediated disorders. Each CDR3 protein gets one entry after TCRdb re-called the 5' RACE reads with MiXCR. The sample lists around 53,000 distinct CDR3 sequences, 7% to 9% occurring once. The material sequenced was PBMCs. The receptors derive from a woman in her forties in good health. CDR3s include the opening cysteine and the closing phenylalanine or tryptophan. Each record gives: clone size, D gene, V gene, J gene, CDR3 DNA, CDR3 protein. D genes are given only for firm matches. Some rows have no size entry. The others give once, few or many, or a class for an expanded clone.

>many|NA|TRBV7-2|TRBJ2-7
TGTGCCAGCAGCCTTGGGGCAGGGGCCCACGAGCAGTACTTC
CASSLGAGAHEQYF
>many|NA|TRBV5-1|TRBJ1-1
TGCGCCAGCAGCTTTTGGGTGAACACTGAAGCTTTCTTT
CASSFWVNTEAFF
>many|NA|TRBV15|TRBJ2-7
TGTGCCACCAGCAGAGGGGGACCGGGGGTAAGCGAGCAGTACTTC
CATSRGGPGVSEQYF
>many|NA|TRBV12-3/TRBV12-4|TRBJ1-3
TGTGCCAGCATCTCGGGGGGGGGAAACACCATATATTTT
CASISGGGNTIYF
>NA|TRBD2|TRBV12-3/TRBV12-4|TRBJ2-1
TGTGCCAGCAGTTCGGCGCTAGCGGGGGGGGCCACCTTCCCCTACAATGAGCAGTTCTTC
CASSSALAGGATFPYNEQFF
>many|NA|TRBV5-1|TRBJ2-2
TGCGCCAGCAGCTTGCTTGCTACAGAGTCAACCGGGGAGCTGTTTTTT
CASSLLATESTGELFF
>many|TRBD2|TRBV5-6|TRBJ2-7
TGTGCCAGCAGCCCGGGACTAGTCCTCGAGCAGTACTTC
CASSPGLVLEQYF
>NA|NA|TRBV11-2|TRBJ1-2
TGTGCCAGCAGCTTAGATACAGGCCCGCGAGGCTACACCTTC
CASSLDTGPRGYTF
>NA|NA|TRBV9|TRBJ2-7
TGTGCCAGCAGCCCCGGGGACTTCGTCGAGCAGTACTTC
CASSPGDFVEQYF
>many|NA|TRBV29-1|TRBJ2-1
TGCAGCGTTGAAGTCGCCTACAATGAGCAGTTCTTC
CSVEVAYNEQFF
>few|NA|TRBV5-1|TRBJ1-1
TGCGCCAGCAGCTTGGAGTACAACACTGAAGCTTTCTTT
CASSLEYNTEAFF
>many|NA|TRBV20-1|TRBJ2-5
TGCAGTGCTCAAAGCCCAGCAGTAGAGACCCAGTACTTC
CSAQSPAVETQYF
>many|TRBD1|TRBV20-1|TRBJ2-5
TGCAGTGCTGCTCGGGACAGGGGACCCGAGACCCAGTACTTC
CSAARDRGPETQYF
>many|NA|TRBV7-2|TRBJ2-4
TGTGCCAGCAGCCGACTAGGGGGCGCCTCCAAAAACATTCAGTACTTC
CASSRLGGASKNIQYF
>many|TRBD2|TRBV24-1|TRBJ2-3
TGTGCCACCAGTGACGAGAGCGGGGGCGCAGATACGCAGTATTTT
CATSDESGGADTQYF
>many|NA|TRBV12-3/TRBV12-4|TRBJ1-1
TGTGCCAGCACCCTGGGACACCTCATGAACACTGAAGCTTTCTTT
CASTLGHLMNTEAFF
>many|NA|TRBV6-5|TRBJ2-2
TGTGCCAGCACTTCGGGGCGGTCCGGGGAGCTGTTTTTT
CASTSGRSGELFF
>few|NA|TRBV29-1|TRBJ1-2
TGCAGCGTTGAAGTGTCTCAGGAAGTGAGCTATGGCTACACCTTC
CSVEVSQEVSYGYTF
>NA|TRBD2|TRBV18|TRBJ2-1
TGTGCCAGCTCACCATTAGCGGGAGATGGAGAGCAGTTCTTC
CASSPLAGDGEQFF
>many|NA|TRBV12-3/TRBV12-4|TRBJ2-1
TGTGCCAGCAGTTTAACCAGGGACAATGAGCAGTTCTTC
CASSLTRDNEQFF
>few|NA|TRBV4-3|TRBJ1-2
TGCGCCAGCAGCCAAGACGGAAGACCCAACTATGGCTACACCTTC
CASSQDGRPNYGYTF
>many|NA|TRBV6-2/TRBV6-3|TRBJ2-7
TGTGCCAGCAGTTACCGAGGGGTAGGATCCTACGAGCAGTACTTC
CASSYRGVGSYEQYF
>NA|NA|TRBV12-5|TRBJ2-7
TGTGCTAGTGGCCACCCCGTGGGTGAGCAGTACTTC
CASGHPVGEQYF
>many|NA|TRBV2|TRBJ2-7
TGTGCCAGCAGTCGTTCAGGGGATATTCGATACGAGCAGTACTTC
CASSRSGDIRYEQYF
>many|TRBD2|TRBV5-1|TRBJ2-1
TGCGCCAGCAGCCTACCCATAGGAGGGCCGAGGCTAGCGGGGGCGCCGAGCTCCTACAATGAGCAGTTCTTC
CASSLPIGGPRLAGAPSSYNEQFF
>many|NA|TRBV3-1|TRBJ1-2
TGTGCCAGCAGCCAAGAGACAGGCTACACCTTC
CASSQETGYTF
>few|NA|TRBV7-2|TRBJ2-2
TGTGCCAGCAGCCAAACGGGGTGGAACACCGGGGAGCTGTTTTTT
CASSQTGWNTGELFF
>many|NA|TRBV12-3/TRBV12-4|TRBJ1-1
TGTGCCAGCGGGGTGGGGGAACAAGCTTTCTTT
CASGVGEQAFF